These T cell receptor beta chains were read from a single sample in a study of blood T cell repertoires in COVID-19. Some clones are missing from TCRdb's copy, which holds only in-frame ones; the method was immunoSEQ multiplex PCR. The sample shows roughly 120,000 clones, 70% to 80% of them seen only once. Sequenced material: peripheral blood. These receptors all stem from a woman aged 55-70 years with acute or convalescent COVID-19. The CDR3 runs from the conserved cysteine through the conserved F or W. A D gene is named only where the DNA matches it firmly. Part of the rows lack a size; the others show once, few, many or a class for expanded clones.

V gene	J gene	clone size	D gene	CDR3 protein	CDR3 DNA
TRBV9	TRBJ1-1	.	.	CASSDFGGNEAFF	TGTGCCAGCAGCGACTTTGGAGGAAATGAAGCTTTCTTT
TRBV19	TRBJ1-6	.	.	CASSIETRGNSPLHF	TGTGCCAGTAGTATAGAGACTAGGGGTAATTCACCCCTCCACTTT
TRBV7-9	TRBJ1-1	.	.	CASSGPTATGTEAFF	TGTGCCAGCAGCGGACCGACAGCGACGGGCACTGAAGCTTTCTTT
TRBV18	TRBJ1-2	.	TRBD1	CASSPGTGAGYGYTF	TGTGCCAGCTCACCGGGGACAGGGGCAGGGTATGGCTACACCTTC
TRBV7-2	TRBJ2-3	.	.	CASSLTSNGRGLVDTQYF	TGTGCCAGCAGCTTGACAAGTAACGGGCGCGGGTTGGTCGATACGCAGTATTTT
TRBV7-2	TRBJ1-2	once	TRBD1	CASSFSRTGLGGYGYTF	TGTGCCAGCAGCTTTTCACGGACAGGTCTGGGGGGCTATGGCTACACCTTC
TRBV3-1/TRBV3-2	TRBJ2-6	.	.	CASSQAGSGANVLTF	TGTGCCAGCAGCCAAGCGGGGTCTGGGGCCAACGTCCTGACTTTC
TRBV30	TRBJ1-4	.	TRBD1	CAWSLGQPGTLFF	TGTGCCTGGAGTCTGGGACAGCCAGGAACTCTGTTTTTT
TRBV18	TRBJ1-2	.	.	CASSPGAKTNYGYTF	TGTGCCAGCTCACCAGGGGCTAAGACTAACTATGGCTACACCTTC
TRBV6-6	TRBJ1-4	.	TRBD1	CASRGQPKRSREKLFF	TGTGCCAGCAGGGGACAGCCGAAAAGGAGTCGTGAAAAACTGTTTTTT
TRBV18	TRBJ1-1	.	TRBD1	CASSVSGGDTEAFF	TGTGCCAGCTCAGTGTCAGGGGGCGACACTGAAGCTTTCTTT
TRBV5-4	TRBJ1-1	few	.	CASSLEGAEAFF	TGTGCCAGCAGCTTGGAAGGGGCTGAAGCTTTCTTT
TRBV13	TRBJ2-2	few	TRBD2	CASSSRLAGGRVGELFF	TGTGCCAGCAGCTCGCGACTAGCGGGGGGCCGTGTCGGGGAGCTGTTTTTT
TRBV7-2	TRBJ1-2	once	TRBD1	CASSLKGADYGYTF	TGTGCCAGCAGCTTAAAGGGGGCTGACTATGGCTACACCTTC
TRBV2	TRBJ2-3	once	.	CASRGGADTQYF	TGTGCCAGCAGGGGGGGGGCCGATACGCAGTATTTT
TRBV6-5	TRBJ2-3	once	.	CASRGGQWRTDTQYF	TGTGCCAGCAGGGGGGGACAGTGGCGGACAGATACGCAGTATTTT
TRBV18	TRBJ1-1	few	.	CASSPRGDTEAFF	TGTGCCAGCTCACCCCGGGGGGACACTGAAGCTTTCTTT
TRBV10-1	TRBJ2-7	.	.	CASSNTRGEQYF	TGCGCCAGCAGCAATACTCGTGGCGAGCAGTACTTC
TRBV7-9	TRBJ1-4	.	.	CASSSGRDFNEKLFF	TGTGCCAGCAGCTCCGGACGGGACTTTAATGAAAAACTGTTTTTT
TRBV10-3	TRBJ2-5	few	.	CAISESSRVRAQETQYF	TGTGCCATCAGTGAGTCGAGCAGGGTAAGAGCCCAAGAGACCCAGTACTTC
TRBV6-6	TRBJ1-2	.	TRBD1	CASSPGGQVSGNYGYTF	TGTGCCAGCAGTCCAGGGGGCCAGGTGTCCGGTAACTATGGCTACACCTTC
TRBV30	TRBJ1-3	once	.	CAWTSGSGNTIYF	TGTGCCTGGACCTCAGGCTCTGGAAACACCATATATTTT
TRBV4-2	TRBJ1-4	.	.	CASSQTRTATNEKLFF	TGTGCCAGCAGCCAGACAAGGACAGCAACTAATGAAAAACTGTTTTTT
TRBV7-6	TRBJ1-6	.	TRBD1	CASSWTGDYNSPLHF	TGTGCCAGCAGCTGGACAGGGGATTATAATTCACCCCTCCACTTT
TRBV2	TRBJ1-4	.	.	CASSEGWISGLFF	TGTGCCAGCAGTGAAGGTTGGATATCGGGACTGTTTTTT
TRBV30	TRBJ2-5	.	.	CAWSGFRYQETQYF	TGTGCCTGGAGTGGGTTTCGGTACCAAGAGACCCAGTACTTC
TRBV12-3/TRBV12-4	TRBJ1-2	.	.	CASSQMDYGYTF	TGTGCCAGCAGTCAGATGGACTATGGCTACACCTTC
TRBV6-5	TRBJ1-1	once	.	CASSFGVDRTEAFF	TGTGCCAGCAGCTTCGGGGTAGACCGCACCGAAGCTTTCTTT
TRBV6-5	TRBJ2-2	.	.	CASSFRTGELFF	TGTGCCAGCAGTTTTAGAACCGGGGAGCTGTTTTTT
TRBV30	TRBJ2-1	.	TRBD2	CACRTSGGAREQFF	TGTGCCTGTAGAACTAGCGGGGGGGCCCGGGAGCAGTTCTTC
TRBV11-3	TRBJ2-2	.	.	CASSRGRTNTGELFF	TGTGCCAGCAGCCGAGGGAGAACGAACACCGGGGAGCTGTTTTTT
TRBV11-3	TRBJ2-3	once	TRBD2	CASSSAGVADTQYF	TGTGCCAGCAGCTCTGCGGGAGTGGCAGATACGCAGTATTTT
TRBV19	TRBJ2-5	.	.	CASRGGLKETQYF	TGTGCCAGCAGAGGCGGTCTAAAAGAGACCCAGTACTTC
TRBV14	TRBJ2-1	.	.	CASSGLSYNEQFF	TGTGCCAGCAGCGGACTGTCCTACAATGAGCAGTTCTTC
TRBV21-1	TRBJ2-7	few	.	CASSKGLDSQNTYEQYF	TGTGCCAGCAGCAAAGGCCTGGACAGCCAAAATACCTACGAGCAGTACTTC
TRBV2	TRBJ2-2	.	.	CASSVMALNTGELFF	TGTGCCAGCAGTGTAATGGCCCTGAACACCGGGGAGCTGTTTTTT
TRBV3-1/TRBV3-2	TRBJ1-3	.	.	CASSQGSGGNTIYF	TGTGCCAGCAGCCAAGGTTCGGGTGGAAACACCATATATTTT
TRBV16	TRBJ1-5	.	.	CASNKRGNSNQPQHF	TGTGCCAGCAACAAAAGGGGGAATAGCAATCAGCCCCAGCATTTT
TRBV5-1	TRBJ1-3	.	TRBD1	CASSRGEDRGLNTIYF	TGCGCCAGCAGCCGGGGAGAGGACAGGGGGCTTAACACCATATATTTT
TRBV19	TRBJ1-2	.	TRBD1	CASSIGTGNYGYTF	TGTGCCAGTAGTATAGGGACAGGCAACTATGGCTACACCTTC
TRBV6-4	TRBJ2-3	.	.	CVSSEERGQPYKQYF	TGTGTCAGCAGTGAAGAAAGGGGCCAACCGTATAAGCAGTATTTT
TRBV30	TRBJ1-6	.	.	CACPRAANSPLHF	TGTGCCTGCCCGAGGGCGGCAAATTCACCCCTCCACTTT
TRBV3-1/TRBV3-2	TRBJ1-2	.	.	CASSQQASTNYGYTF	TGTGCCAGCAGCCAACAGGCCTCAACTAACTATGGCTACACCTTC
TRBV2	TRBJ1-6	.	.	CASKYVGNSPLHF	TGTGCCAGCAAGTATGTCGGGAATTCACCCCTCCACTTT
TRBV9	TRBJ2-5	.	TRBD2	CASSLGGTSGAWGQETQYF	TGTGCCAGCAGCCTCGGAGGAACTAGCGGGGCGTGGGGGCAAGAGACCCAGTACTTC
TRBV7-6	TRBJ1-4	many	.	CASSLAPVATNEKLFF	TGTGCCAGCAGCTTAGCACCAGTCGCAACTAATGAAAAACTGTTTTTT
TRBV2	TRBJ2-1	.	.	CASSLVNEQFF	TGTGCCAGCAGTTTAGTCAATGAGCAGTTCTTC
TRBV18	TRBJ2-1	.	.	CASSWAGDYYNEQFF	TGTGCCAGCTCATGGGCAGGGGACTACTACAATGAGCAGTTCTTC
TRBV12-5	TRBJ2-4	.	.	CASGILPGILAKNIQYF	TGTGCTAGTGGTATACTGCCGGGGATTTTAGCCAAAAACATTCAGTACTTC
TRBV28	TRBJ2-7	.	.	CASSSPGANFYEQYF	TGTGCCAGCAGTTCCCCCGGTGCCAACTTCTACGAGCAGTACTTC
TRBV7-3	TRBJ2-3	.	TRBD1	CASSSRQGITDTQYF	TGTGCCAGCAGCTCGCGACAGGGGATAACAGATACGCAGTATTTT
TRBV7-9	TRBJ1-2	.	TRBD1	CASSSGQGAGYGYTF	TGTGCCAGCAGCTCCGGACAGGGGGCCGGCTATGGCTACACCTTC
TRBV30	TRBJ2-1	.	.	CAWARRISNTGNNEQFF	TGTGCCTGGGCTCGAAGAATTTCCAACACGGGTAACAATGAGCAGTTCTTC